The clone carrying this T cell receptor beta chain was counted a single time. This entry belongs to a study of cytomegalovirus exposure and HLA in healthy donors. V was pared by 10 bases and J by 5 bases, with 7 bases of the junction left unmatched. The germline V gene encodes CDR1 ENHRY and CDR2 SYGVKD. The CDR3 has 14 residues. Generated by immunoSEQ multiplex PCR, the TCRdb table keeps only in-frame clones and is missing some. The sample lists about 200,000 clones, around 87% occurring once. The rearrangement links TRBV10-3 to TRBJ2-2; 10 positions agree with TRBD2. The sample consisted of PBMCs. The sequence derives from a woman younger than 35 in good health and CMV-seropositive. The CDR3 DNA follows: TGTGCCACCACTAGCGGGGCTTCTACCGGGGAGCTGTTTTTT. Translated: CATTSGASTGELFF.